The text below deals with one T cell receptor (beta chain). Its antigen is as yet unknown. This entry belongs to a study of cytomegalovirus exposure and HLA in healthy donors. Researchers ran the PCR with 60 Vbeta and 13 Jbeta primers. Method: immunoSEQ multiplex PCR; TCRdb's copy keeps in-frame clones and lacks some. The repertoire holds about 140,000 clones, with about 80% as singletons. Study-wide findings and caveats: As a later analysis revealed, the rate of TCR association differed by HLA locus, with DRB1 most and HLA-C fewest. As a later analysis showed, several of the most significant clusters appeared to be linked to common viral pathogens. A later analysis linked around 15,000 TCR beta sequences to HLA alleles at 0.05 false discovery rate.

Between the trimmed V and J ends, which lost 7 bases and 0 bases, there was a span of 8 bases. Germline lookup yields CDR1 SGHRS and CDR2 YFSETQ. The CDR3 is 13 residues long. The TCR sequence derives from a woman aged 40 to 50 in good health and CMV-seronegative. Sequencing input: PBMCs. This chain links TRBV5-1 with TRBJ1-3; D unclear. CDR3 amino acids: CASGQNSGNTIYF. CDR3 nucleotides: TGCGCCAGCGGGCAGAACTCTGGAAACACCATATATTTT.